These 24 T cell receptor beta chains were all obtained from the same sample, sequenced in a study of blood T cell repertoires in COVID-19. The table came from immunoSEQ multiplex PCR; TCRdb's copy has only in-frame clones and leaves some out. The sample contains 200,000 to 300,000 clones, 70% to 90% of which appear only once. Sequences were obtained from peripheral blood. The receptors come from a man aged 30 to 39 with active or convalescent COVID-19.

With respect to this clone: At one boundary the junction diverges from the germline segment, which might be a read error. V usage is TRBV10-3 and J usage is TRBJ1-1; TRBD1 matches at 11 bases. CDR1 ENHRY and CDR2 SYGVKD come from the germline V gene. The CDR3 covers 17 residues. CDR3 coding DNA: TGTGCCATCAGTGAGTCACAGGACAGGGGGCGGGCCACTGAGGCTTTCTTT. Translated: CAISESQDRGRATEAFF.

The chain uses TRBV4-1 and TRBJ1-2; 8 bases are shared with TRBD1. The CDR3 extends over 15 amino acids. Per germline, CDR1 MGHRA and CDR2 YSYEKL. V trimming: 2 bases; J trimming: 9 bases; junction bases outside the gene matches: 11. Here the CDR3 DNA reads TGCGCCAGCAGCCAACCTACGACAGGGGATCTACGCTACACCTTC. Encoded protein: CASSQPTTGDLRYTF.

This clone was picked up a small number of times. V and J are TRBV9 and TRBJ1-2; TRBD1 might be the D (5 bases). Germline V lookup: CDR1 SGDLS, CDR2 YYNGEE. Trimming removed 3 bases at V and 1 base at J, with 10 bases between. The CDR3 length is 14 residues. CDR3: CASSGNRLNYGYTF. The DNA of the CDR3 is TGTGCCAGCAGCGGCAACAGGCTTAACTATGGCTACACCTTC.

CDR3 protein: CASSQNAGVLTEAFF. Written as DNA, the CDR3 is TGTGCCAGCAGCCAAAATGCAGGGGTGCTCACTGAAGCTTTCTTT. The chain has TRBV16 and TRBJ1-1, with D tentatively TRBD1 (6 bases). The CDR3 contains 15 residues. Between the trimmed V and J ends, which lost 2 bases and 4 bases, there was a span of 14 bases. Germline values: CDR1 KGHSY, CDR2 FQNENV. Full variable domain (missing parts from reference TRBV16 and TRBJ1-1): GEEVAQTPKHLVRGEGQKAKLYCAPIKGHSYVFWYQQVLKNEFKFLISFQNENVFDETGMPKERFSAKCLPNSPCSLEIQATKLEDSAVYFCASSQNAGVLTEAFFGQGTRLTVV.

This chain uses TRBV7-8 with TRBJ1-2, with a possible D match to TRBD1 (6 bases). V lost 4 bases and J lost 2, with 20 bases in between. This CDR3 comprises 17 residues. Per the germline V gene, CDR1 is SGHVS and CDR2 is FQNEAQ. The CDR3 sequence: CASSWGPTGLHNYGYTF. CDR3 bases: TGTGCCAGCAGCTGGGGGCCAACAGGCCTTCACAACTATGGCTACACCTTC.

V is TRBV27 and J is TRBJ1-1; D ambiguous. V lost 5 bases to trimming and J lost 1 base, with 17 bases between them. Germline V gene lookup returns CDR1 MNHEY and CDR2 SMNVEV (reference sequence). This CDR3 spans 16 amino acids. This CDR3 is CASSPLTLATNTEAFF. CDR3 nucleotides: TGTGCCAGCAGTCCGCTGACTCTTGCTACGAACACTGAAGCTTTCTTT.

The chain joins TRBV6-1 to TRBJ1-5, with D unclear. V lost 1 base and J 7 bases, leaving 8 bases between the germline ends. Per germline, CDR1 MNHNS and CDR2 SASEGT. The CDR3 is made up of 13 amino acids. CDR3 in DNA: TGTGCCAGCAGTGAAGTCGAGAGCCAGCCCCAGCATTTT. Protein sequence: CASSEVESQPQHF.

This chain joins TRBV28 and TRBJ2-2; 7 bases map to TRBD2. The CDR3 consists of 16 residues. The J segment lost 4 bases and the V segment lost 5 bases, leaving 10 bases of the junction unmatched. Looked up from germline, CDR1 is MDHEN and CDR2 is SYDVKM. The CDR3: CASSPAGLVVTGELFF. CDR3 DNA sequence: TGTGCCAGCAGTCCGGCCGGACTAGTGGTCACCGGGGAGCTGTTTTTT.

The chain combines TRBV7-9 with TRBJ2-3; D not certain. Between the trimmed V and J ends, which lost 4 bases and 0 bases, there was a span of 8 bases. The CDR3 has 14 amino acids. The germline gives CDR1 SEHNR, CDR2 FQNEAQ (reference sequence). CDR3: CASSSDGSTDTQYF. CDR3 bases: TGTGCCAGCAGCTCCGACGGGAGCACAGATACGCAGTATTTT.

This chain joins TRBV4-2 and TRBJ1-2; 8 bases line up with TRBD1. This CDR3 has 14 amino acids. Germline trimming cut 0 bases from V and 5 bases from J; bases unmatched to any gene: 2. Germline values: CDR1 LGHNA, CDR2 YNFKEQ. The CDR3 region is CASSQEQGGYGYTF. DNA of the CDR3: TGTGCCAGCAGCCAAGAACAGGGGGGGTATGGCTACACCTTC.

This chain links TRBV4-1 with TRBJ2-7; D is perhaps TRBD2 (7 bases). The V end lost 4 bases, the J end lost 1 base, and 23 bases lay between the germline ends. The CDR3 length is 18 residues. Per germline, CDR1 MGHRA and CDR2 YSYEKL. CDR3 loop: CASSRTGTGGRGSYEQYF. The CDR3 bases are TGCGCCAGCAGCCGAACCGGGACGGGGGGCCGCGGATCCTACGAGCAGTACTTC.

V usage is TRBV11-2 and J usage is TRBJ2-7; 7 bases are a match to TRBD1. Trimming cost V 5 bases and J 2 bases; bases outside gene matches: 3. CDR3 length: 13 amino acids. Germline V gene sequence: CDR1 SGHAT, CDR2 FQNNGV. The DNA of the CDR3 is TGTGCCAGCAGCGACAGGGAAGCCTACGAGCAGTACTTC. Protein sequence: CASSDREAYEQYF.

V is TRBV7-9 and J is TRBJ1-1, with D possibly matching TRBD1 (6 bases). Germline loops: CDR1 SEHNR, CDR2 FQNEAQ (reference sequence). The CDR3 runs to 16 residues. Trimming removed 4 bases at V and 5 bases at J, with 20 bases between. The CDR3 reads CASSSRGQGPRTEAFF. The DNA for the CDR3 is TGTGCCAGCAGCTCTAGAGGGCAGGGGCCACGGACTGAAGCTTTCTTT.

As regards this clone: Other DNA sequences within the sample encode an identical CDR3. The chain couples TRBV2 to TRBJ2-3, with 12 nucleotides matching TRBD2. CDR3 length: 15 residues. With V trimmed by 4 bases and J by 1 base, 0 bases remained unmatched. The germline V gene encodes CDR1 SNHLY and CDR2 FYNNEI. The CDR3 nucleotides are TGTGCCAGCAGTGGGACTAGCGGGGGCACAGATACGCAGTATTTT. This translates into CASSGTSGGTDTQYF. Using reference TRBV2 and TRBJ2-3 for the parts outside the CDR3, the full variable domain is EPEVTQTPSHQVTQMGQEVILRCVPISNHLYFYWYRQILGQKVEFLVSFYNNEISEKSEIFDDQFSVERPDGSNFTLKIRSTKLEDSAMYFCASSGTSGGTDTQYFGPGTRLTVL.

CDR3 region: CASSHLLTGTGNTIYF. The DNA of the CDR3 is TGTGCCAGCAGCCACTTACTGACAGGGACTGGAAACACCATATATTTT. J is TRBJ1-3 and V is TRBV11-1; the match to TRBD1 covers 7 bases. Looked up from germline, CDR1 is SGHAT and CDR2 is FQDESV (reference sequence). The CDR3 loop spans 16 amino acids. V shed 5 bases, J shed 2 bases, and the junction held 9 bases outside the gene matches.

This rearrangement joins TRBV6-5 to TRBJ1-1; 7 bases map to TRBD1. V lost 6 bases and J lost 10; bases outside the gene matches: 11. The germline V gene has CDR1 MNHEY and CDR2 SVGAGI. The CDR3 runs to 13 residues. The CDR3 loop is CASSPDIQGIAFF. For the CDR3, the DNA is TGTGCCAGCAGCCCCGATATACAGGGGATAGCTTTCTTT.

The chain recombines TRBV9 with TRBJ2-1, with 15 bases matching TRBD2. In germline, CDR1 is SGDLS, CDR2 YYNGEE. CDR3 length: 20 residues. V lost 3 bases to trimming and J lost 5 bases; unmatched junction nucleotides: 15. The CDR3 DNA sequence: TGTGCCAGCAGCGCGACGCAAAGGACTAGCGGGGGGGCCGAGGACAATGAGCAGTTCTTC. Encoded protein: CASSATQRTSGGAEDNEQFF.

J is TRBJ1-4 and V is TRBV27; the D is unclear. This CDR3 spans 16 amino acids. The germline CDR1 and CDR2 sequences are MNHEY and SMNVEV (reference sequence). V lost 5 bases and J lost 6, with 19 bases in between. The chain's CDR3 is CASSPNRDARDEKLFF. The DNA of the CDR3 is TGTGCCAGCAGTCCGAACCGGGATGCCCGGGATGAAAAACTGTTTTTT. The full variable domain, its missing parts supplied by reference TRBV27 and TRBJ1-4, is EAQVTQNPRYLITVTGKKLTVTCSQNMNHEYMSWYRQDPGLGLRQIYYSMNVEVTDKGDVPEGYKVSRKEKRNFPLILESPSPNQTSLYFCASSPNRDARDEKLFFGSGTQLSVL.

V and J are TRBV27 and TRBJ1-3; no clear D. The V and J ends lost 6 bases and 6 bases respectively, with 9 bases between them. From germline, CDR1 is MNHEY and CDR2 SMNVEV (reference sequence). The CDR3 has 12 residues. CDR3 in amino acids: CASRASQNTIYF. The CDR3 DNA sequence: TGTGCCAGCAGGGCATCGCAAAACACCATATATTTT.

The gene calls are TRBV18 and TRBJ2-6, with D uncertain. V gave up 4 bases and J gave up 0 bases, with 7 bases separating them. The germline V gene encodes CDR1 KGHSH and CDR2 LQKENI. The CDR3 consists of 15 residues. CDR3 residues: CASSQDNSGANVLTF. CDR3 sequence (DNA): TGTGCCAGCTCACAAGACAACTCTGGGGCCAACGTCCTGACTTTC.

The gene calls are TRBV10-2 and TRBJ1-1; D might be TRBD1 (5 bases). This CDR3 spans 17 amino acids. The V end was cut by 3 bases, the J end by 0 bases, with 17 bases between. The germline CDR1 and CDR2 sequences are WSHSY and SAAADI. CDR3 DNA: TGCGCCAGCAGTGACCCCCCAGGGTCGTATCTGAACACTGAAGCTTTCTTT. Its translation: CASSDPPGSYLNTEAFF.

The CDR3 bases are TGCGCCAGCAGCCGCATAGGGGGCCTCGGAGCAACTAATGAAAAACTGTTTTTT. This codes for CASSRIGGLGATNEKLFF. The chain couples TRBV4-1 to TRBJ1-4; 7 bases are shared with TRBD1. The germline CDR1 and CDR2 sequences are MGHRA and YSYEKL. CDR3 length: 18 amino acids. Losses at the gene ends were 4 bases for V and 0 bases for J; bases not matched to a gene: 11.

For this clone: Other DNA sequences in this sample translate to the same CDR3. The rearrangement links TRBV7-3 to TRBJ2-1; unclear D gene. V shed 0 bases and J shed 7 bases, with 7 bases lying between them. The germline V gene encodes CDR1 SGHTA and CDR2 FQGTGA. This CDR3 has 13 residues. CDR3 sequence: CASSLTAYNEQFF. The DNA for the CDR3 is TGTGCCAGCAGCTTAACCGCGTATAATGAGCAGTTCTTC. Based on the CDR3 plus reference TRBV7-3 and TRBJ2-1, the full variable domain is GAGVSQTPSNKVTEKGKYVELRCDPISGHTALYWYRQSLGQGPEFLIYFQGTGAADDSGLPNDRFFAVRPEGSVSTLKIQRTERGDSAVYLCASSLTAYNEQFFGPGTRLTVL.

This chain links TRBV5-1 with TRBJ1-2; 8 bases are a match to TRBD1. CDR3 length equals 14 residues. The V gene's germline CDR1 is SGHRS and CDR2 YFSETQ. J gave up 3 bases and V 8 bases, and 9 bases lay outside the gene matches. CDR3 bases: TGCGCCAGTCGTGTGGGACAGGTAGACTATGGCTACACCTTC. This encodes CASRVGQVDYGYTF.